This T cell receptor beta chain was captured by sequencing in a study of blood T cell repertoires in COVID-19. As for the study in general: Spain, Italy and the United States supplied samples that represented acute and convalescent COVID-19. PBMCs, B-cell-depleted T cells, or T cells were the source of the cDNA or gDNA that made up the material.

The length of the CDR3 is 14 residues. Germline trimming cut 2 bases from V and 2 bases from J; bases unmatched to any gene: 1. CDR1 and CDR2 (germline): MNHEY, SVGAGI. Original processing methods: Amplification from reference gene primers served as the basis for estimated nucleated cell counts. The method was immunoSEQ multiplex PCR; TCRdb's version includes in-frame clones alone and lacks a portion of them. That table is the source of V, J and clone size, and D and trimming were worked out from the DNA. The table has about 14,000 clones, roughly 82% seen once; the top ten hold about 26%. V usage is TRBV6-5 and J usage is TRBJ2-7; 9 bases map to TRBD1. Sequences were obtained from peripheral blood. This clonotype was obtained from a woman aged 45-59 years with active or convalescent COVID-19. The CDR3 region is CASSYGTGTYEQYF. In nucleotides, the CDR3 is TGTGCCAGCAGTTACGGGACAGGGACCTACGAGCAGTACTTC.